The clone carrying this TCR beta chain showed up many times. Its antigen is not known. The data belong to a study of T cells in Graves' hyperthyroidism and ophthalmopathy. Among ophthalmopathy patients, the Clinical Activity Score reached at least 3, the NOSPECS grade reached at least 4, and duration remained under 3 months. Study results and limitations: The model forecast ophthalmopathy, anticipating it by a median about six months before onset. In the blood, most expanded thyroid clonotypes above 0.001 appeared as well.

The CDR3 regions of TCR beta were amplified from RNA transcripts. HTBI primers were the set used in a first-round RT-PCR of the TCR CDR3. TCRdb re-called the multiplex PCR reads with MiXCR, one entry per CDR3 protein. This table holds 350,000 or so distinct CDR3 sequences, over 15% found once. Germline V gene data show CDR1 as SGHAT and CDR2 as FQDESV (reference sequence). The CDR3 consists of 16 residues. Trimming cost V 2 bases and J 2 bases; bases outside gene matches: 8. The sequence was obtained from a woman aged 35 to 49 with Graves' ophthalmopathy. Sequenced: blood. The V and J genes are TRBV11-1 and TRBJ2-7; 8 bases match TRBD1. The CDR3 region has the DNA TGTGCCAGCAGCTTAAGGAAGGACAGGGTCACCTACGAGCAGTACTTC. It specifies CASSLRKDRVTYEQYF.